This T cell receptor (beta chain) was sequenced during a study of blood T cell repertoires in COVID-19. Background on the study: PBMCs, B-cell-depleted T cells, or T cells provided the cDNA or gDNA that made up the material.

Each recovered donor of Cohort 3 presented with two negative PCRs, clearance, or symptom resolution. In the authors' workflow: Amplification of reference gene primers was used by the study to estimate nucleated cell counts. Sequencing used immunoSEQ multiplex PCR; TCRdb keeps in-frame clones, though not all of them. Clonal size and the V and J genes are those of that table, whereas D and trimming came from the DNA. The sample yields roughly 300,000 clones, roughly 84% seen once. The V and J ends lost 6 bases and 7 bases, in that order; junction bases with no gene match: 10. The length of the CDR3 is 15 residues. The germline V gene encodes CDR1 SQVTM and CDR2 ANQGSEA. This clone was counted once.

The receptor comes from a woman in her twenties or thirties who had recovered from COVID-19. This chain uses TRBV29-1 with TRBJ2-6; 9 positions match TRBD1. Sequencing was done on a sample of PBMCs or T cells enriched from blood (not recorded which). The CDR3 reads CSVGQGPLGANVLTF. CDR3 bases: TGCAGCGTGGGACAGGGTCCTCTGGGAGCCAACGTCCTGACTTTC.